These 32 T cell receptor beta chains came from one sample sequenced in a study of shared clonotypes between healthy human individuals. Using immunoSEQ multiplex PCR, the repertoire was profiled, and TCRdb retains in-frame clones only, with some absent. Of about half a million clones listed, 65% to 85% are singletons. The sample consisted of PBMCs. The receptors here all came from a woman between 40 and 50 years old in good health. Some clones in this sample may be carry-over from other donors' samples.

With respect to this clone: A far larger clone is a single base away, which makes a read error likely. Other DNA sequences of this sample code for an identical CDR3. The chain combines TRBV2 with TRBJ2-2, with D possibly TRBD2 on 6 matching bases. CDR3 length: 20 residues. Germline loops: CDR1 SNHLY, CDR2 FYNNEI. The CDR3 reads CASSAVGLPDGEDWTGELFF. Here the CDR3 DNA reads TGTGCCAGCAGCGCTGTTGGTCTACCGGACGGGGAGGATTGGACCGGCGAGCTGTTTTTT.

The rearrangement joins TRBV2 to TRBJ2-3; no clear D gene. Germline assignment: CDR1 SNHLY and CDR2 FYNNEI. The CDR3 runs 11 residues. Trimming removed 8 bases from V and 6 bases from J, with 9 bases in between. CDR3 nucleotides: TGTGCCAGCTCATACGGGGATACGCAGTATTTT. This encodes CASSYGDTQYF.

Notes on this clone: The likely explanation is a read error, given a far larger clone one base away. The V gene is TRBV27, the J gene TRBJ2-2; D ambiguous. Germline V gene data show CDR1 as MNHEY and CDR2 as SMNVEV (reference sequence). CDR3 length: 12 amino acids. CDR3 sequence reads: CASSLNTVELFF. CDR3 nucleotides: TGTGCCAGCAGTCTCAACACCGTGGAGCTGTTTTTT.

The chain joins TRBV7-2 to TRBJ2-7; 10 bases line up with TRBD2. The CDR3 length is 14 residues. V was pared by 3 bases and J by 4 bases, with 3 bases of the junction left unmatched. Germline loops: CDR1 SGHTA, CDR2 FQGNSA. The CDR3 sequence is CASSFLAGAYEQYF. The CDR3 DNA sequence: TGTGCCAGCAGCTTCCTAGCGGGAGCATACGAGCAGTACTTC.

On this clone: With a far larger clone one base away, a read error is the likely cause. This chain joins TRBV6-6 and TRBJ2-7; D not resolved. CDR1 is MNHNY and CDR2 is SVGAGI in the germline V gene (reference sequence). The CDR3 runs 15 residues. The V and J ends lost 2 bases and 2 bases respectively, with 13 bases between them. This chain's CDR3 is CASSYQPDSPYEQYF. CDR3 sequence (DNA): TGTGCCAGCAGTTACCAACCGGATAGCCCCTACGAGCAGTACTTC.

Turning to this clone: A far larger clone is only one base removed, so a read error is likely. The same CDR3 also results from other DNA sequences found in this sample. The rearrangement joins TRBV5-1 to TRBJ1-5; tentatively, D is TRBD1 (6 bases). Germline lookup yields CDR1 SGHRS and CDR2 YFSETQ. The CDR3 contains 15 residues. CDR3 coding DNA: TGCGCCAGCAGCTTAAACAACAGGGTTCGCCAGCCCCAACATTTT. Its translation is CASSLNNRVRQPQHF.

The chain carries TRBV28 and TRBJ1-2, with 7 positions matching TRBD1. J was trimmed by 3 bases and V by 2 bases; bases with no gene match: 6. The germline V gene has CDR1 MDHEN and CDR2 SYDVKM. CDR3 size: 15 residues. CDR3 in DNA: TGTGCCAGCAGTTTACATGGACAGGACTACTATGGCTACACCTTC. It yields the protein CASSLHGQDYYGYTF.

With regard to this clone: A single base is all that separates this from a far larger clone, so a read error is likely. This CDR3 is also generated by other DNA sequences in the sample. V usage is TRBV7-9 and J usage is TRBJ2-7, with 8 bases aligning to TRBD2. Germline V lookup: CDR1 SEHNR, CDR2 FQNEAQ (reference sequence). The CDR3 covers 17 residues. V lost 5 bases and J lost 4; bases outside the gene matches: 16. The CDR3 loop reads CASSPGPGTGGTYEQYF. The CDR3 nucleotides read TGTGCCAGCAGCCCCGGCCCCGGGACGGGGGGGACGTACGAGCAGTACTTC.

The gene calls are TRBV27 and TRBJ2-1, with D unclear. Germline loops: CDR1 MNHEY, CDR2 SMNVEV (reference sequence). The length of the CDR3 is 13 residues. V was pared by 0 bases and J by 9 bases, with 9 bases between. This CDR3 reads CASSLSGVREQFF. In DNA form, the CDR3 reads TGTGCCAGCAGTTTATCCGGCGTACGTGAGCAGTTCTTC.

The V gene is TRBV15, the J gene TRBJ2-4, with a possible D match to TRBD2 (5 bases). V lost 1 base to trimming and J lost 0 bases, with 7 bases between them. Per the germline V gene, CDR1 is LNHNV and CDR2 is YYDKDF (reference sequence). The CDR3 has 15 amino acids. As DNA, the CDR3 is TGTGCCACCAGCAGAGGAGGGTTAGCCAAAAACATTCAGTACTTC. As protein: CATSRGGLAKNIQYF.

Concerning this clone itself: With only one base between it and a far larger clone, this is likely a read error. The V gene is TRBV28, the J gene TRBJ2-4; possibly TRBD2 for D (5 bases). Germline V CDR1 and CDR2: MDHEN, SYDVKM. The CDR3 extends over 15 amino acids. In nucleotides, the CDR3 is TGTGCCAGCAGTCCGCACGGAGGAACGGGAAACATTAAGTACTTC. Protein: CASSPHGGTGNIKYF. Using reference TRBV28 and TRBJ2-4 for the parts outside the CDR3, the full variable domain is DVKVTQSSRYLVKRTGEKVFLECVQDMDHENMFWYRQDPGLGLRLIYFSYDVKMKEKGDIPEGYSVSREKKERFSLILESASTNQTSMYLCASSPHGGTGNIKYFGAGTRLSVL.

The chain couples TRBV6-1 to TRBJ1-2, with TRBD1 matching 10 bases. The CDR3 is 15 residues long. The J segment lost 3 bases and the V segment lost 3 bases, leaving 4 bases of the junction unmatched. The germline CDR1 and CDR2 sequences are MNHNS and SASEGT. CDR3 DNA sequence: TGTGCCAGCAGTGAGGCGACAGGGGGCGACTATGGCTACACCTTC. It codes for CASSEATGGDYGYTF.

V usage is TRBV29-1 and J usage is TRBJ2-7; 7 nucleotides align to TRBD2. V lost 5 bases to trimming and J lost 4 bases; unmatched junction nucleotides: 14. The CDR3 is made up of 15 amino acids. The V gene's germline CDR1 is SQVTM and CDR2 ANQGSEA. The CDR3 is CSVLGERDLPYEQYF. The CDR3 DNA follows: TGCAGCGTTTTAGGCGAGCGGGACCTACCTTACGAGCAGTACTTC.

This chain links TRBV5-6 with TRBJ2-3, with D tentatively TRBD2 (6 bases). The CDR3 runs to 16 residues. The germline V gene encodes CDR1 SGHDT and CDR2 YYEEEE. V lost 0 bases to trimming and J lost 6 bases, with 17 bases between them. DNA for the CDR3: TGTGCCAGCAGCTTGGCTCGGGGGAGAGGTATTGATACGCAGTATTTT. This codes for CASSLARGRGIDTQYF.

The V and J genes are TRBV18 and TRBJ2-3; a possible D gene is TRBD2 (7 bases). The CDR3 runs 15 residues. Trimming stripped 3 bases from V and 3 bases from J, with 13 bases between. The V gene's germline CDR1 is KGHSH and CDR2 LQKENI. CDR3 protein: CASSPEGGPTDTQYF. The DNA of the CDR3 is TGTGCCAGCTCACCTGAGGGGGGGCCGACAGATACGCAGTATTTT.

This clone was seen only once. V usage is TRBV7-8 and J usage is TRBJ2-5; perhaps TRBD1 as D (6 bases). The CDR3 totals 13 residues. CDR1 and CDR2 (germline): SGHVS, FQNEAQ. V dropped 8 bases and J dropped 2 bases, with 12 bases sitting between them. CDR3 coding DNA: TGTGCCAGCCGGACAGAAACACAAGAGACCCAGTACTTC. It yields the protein CASRTETQETQYF. The variable domain in full, with the rest retrieved from reference TRBV7-8 and TRBJ2-5, is GAGVSQSPRYKVAKRGQDVALRCDPISGHVSLFWYQQALGQGPEFLTYFQNEAQLDKSGLPSDRFFAERPEGSVSTLKIQRTQQEDSAVYLCASRTETQETQYFGPGTRLLVL.

The chain has TRBV4-1 and TRBJ2-1, with D perhaps TRBD1 (5 bases). Trimming removed 0 bases at V and 10 bases at J, with 10 bases between. Germline V lookup: CDR1 MGHRA, CDR2 YSYEKL. The CDR3 has 13 residues. Here the CDR3 DNA reads TGCGCCAGCAGCCAAGATTATCACAGGGAGCAGTTCTTC. Translated, it gives CASSQDYHREQFF.

V gene TRBV4-3 combines with J gene TRBJ2-1; the match to TRBD2 covers 13 bases. This CDR3 region has 18 residues. The germline gives CDR1 LGHNA, CDR2 YSLEER. Trimming cost V 2 bases and J 8 bases; bases outside gene matches: 12. The CDR3 spells CASSQPPLGTSGIDEQFF. In DNA, the CDR3 is TGCGCCAGCAGCCAACCCCCCCTTGGGACTAGCGGGATAGATGAGCAGTTCTTC.

The rearrangement uses TRBV11-2 and TRBJ2-5; 10 nucleotides align to TRBD2. V was pared by 4 bases and J by 5 bases, with 7 bases of the junction left unmatched. The CDR3 runs to 15 residues. Germline V gene sequence: CDR1 SGHAT, CDR2 FQNNGV. The CDR3 is CASSSLGTSEETQYF. Written as DNA, the CDR3 is TGTGCCAGCAGCTCTCTCGGGACTAGCGAGGAGACCCAGTACTTC.

In this sample, this clone turned up a few times. This chain uses TRBV20-1 with TRBJ1-5; no clear D gene. The V gene's germline CDR1 is DFQATT and CDR2 SNEGSKA (reference sequence). The V end lost 3 bases, the J end lost 5 bases, and 5 bases lay between the germline ends. The CDR3 consists of 11 residues. CDR3 DNA sequence: TGCAGTGCTAGCCGAGATCAGCCCCAGCATTTT. Amino acids: CSASRDQPQHF.

The rearrangement uses TRBV6-5 and TRBJ2-5; D gene unclear. V lost 5 bases to trimming and J lost 5 bases, with 12 bases between them. The CDR3 covers 13 residues. Germline V gives CDR1 MNHEY, CDR2 SVGAGI. The CDR3 DNA reads as TGTGCCAGCAGTGTGAAGGCCGGGGAGACCCAGTACTTC. This encodes CASSVKAGETQYF.

For this clone: With only one base between it and a far larger clone, this is likely a read error. J is TRBJ2-5 and V is TRBV28, with D perhaps being TRBD1 or TRBD2 (5 bases each). Germline V gene data show CDR1 as MDHEN and CDR2 as SYDVKM. CDR3 length equals 16 residues. Trimming removed 5 bases from V and 5 bases from J, with 21 bases in between. In DNA, the CDR3 is TGTGCCAGCAGTGTCAGTGTGGTGGAGTGGGGGGAGACCCAGTACTTC. This gives the protein CASSVSVVEWGETQYF.

The chain uses TRBV29-1 and TRBJ2-1, with D perhaps TRBD2 (6 bases). The V end was cut by 6 bases, the J end by 6 bases, with 12 bases between. The CDR3 is 12 amino acids. Germline V gene lookup returns CDR1 SQVTM and CDR2 ANQGSEA. CDR3: CSVAGRGNEQFF. CDR3 coding DNA: TGCAGCGTCGCGGGACGCGGCAATGAGCAGTTCTTC.

This clone was counted a single time. The chain employs TRBV7-9 and TRBJ2-2; D is possibly TRBD1 or TRBD2 (5 bases each). In germline, CDR1 is SEHNR, CDR2 FQNEAQ (reference sequence). The CDR3 is made up of 14 amino acids. The V and J ends lost 4 bases and 8 bases respectively, with 14 bases between them. DNA of the CDR3: TGTGCCAGCAGCTGGGGACCGGCCCTTGGGGAGCTGTTTTTT. Encoded protein: CASSWGPALGELFF.

V usage is TRBV5-1 and J usage is TRBJ2-3; D not certain. The CDR3 spans 14 residues. Germline CDR1 SGHRS, CDR2 YFSETQ. V was pared by 2 bases and J by 2 bases, with 9 bases between. The CDR3 sequence: CASSLRTDTDTQYF. DNA of the CDR3: TGCGCCAGCAGCTTAAGAACAGACACAGATACGCAGTATTTT.

A remark on this clone: A far larger clone is only one base removed, so a read error is likely. Other DNA sequences in the same sample also yield this CDR3. The chain uses TRBV25-1 and TRBJ2-1, with 8 bases lining up with TRBD1. CDR1 and CDR2 from the germline V gene are MGHDK and SYGVNS. This CDR3 spans 16 amino acids. CDR3 bases: TGCGCCAGCAGTCCGCTACAGGGGGTTGGCGACAATGAGCAGTTCTTC. This encodes CASSPLQGVGDNEQFF.

This clone came up a few times. This chain connects TRBV5-1 to TRBJ1-1; 11 nucleotides agree with TRBD1. There are 16 residues in the CDR3. CDR1 and CDR2 (germline): SGHRS, YFSETQ. V shed 4 bases, J shed 4 bases, and the junction held 9 bases outside the gene matches. This chain's CDR3 is CASSVGQGAMVTEAFF. CDR3 in DNA: TGCGCCAGCAGCGTAGGACAGGGGGCAATGGTCACTGAAGCTTTCTTT. The full variable domain, its missing parts supplied by reference TRBV5-1 and TRBJ1-1, is KAGVTQTPRYLIKTRGQQVTLSCSPISGHRSVSWYQQTPGQGLQFLFEYFSETQRNKGNFPGRFSGRQFSNSRSEMNVSTLELGDSALYLCASSVGQGAMVTEAFFGQGTRLTVV.

The CDR3 DNA reads as TGTGCCAGTAGTATAGCTGGGGCAGGGGGGGACTTAAGCTACTTC. Translated: CASSIAGAGGDLSYF. V is TRBV19 and J is TRBJ2-7; D assignment may be TRBD1 or TRBD2 (7 bases each). The CDR3 has 15 amino acids. V gave up 1 base and J gave up 13 bases, with 23 bases separating them. Germline V gene lookup returns CDR1 LNHDA and CDR2 SQIVND (reference sequence).

J is TRBJ2-1 and V is TRBV28; 13 nucleotides agree with TRBD2. There are 18 residues in the CDR3. CDR1 MDHEN and CDR2 SYDVKM come from the germline V gene. With V trimmed by 5 bases and J by 0 bases, 7 bases remained unmatched. CDR3: CASSPGTSGMSSYNEQFF. CDR3 DNA sequence: TGTGCCAGCAGTCCAGGGACTAGCGGGATGAGCTCCTACAATGAGCAGTTCTTC.

The chain combines TRBV6-5 with TRBJ2-3; D gene unclear. Per the germline V gene, CDR1 is MNHEY and CDR2 is SVGAGI. The CDR3 has 13 amino acids. The V and J ends lost 0 bases and 8 bases respectively, with 9 bases between them. The CDR3 reads CASSYSLVSTQYF. In DNA form, the CDR3 reads TGTGCCAGCAGTTACTCTTTAGTCTCTACGCAGTATTTT.

The chain is built from TRBV15 and TRBJ2-1, with D perhaps being TRBD1 or TRBD2 (5 bases each). Germline V gene sequence: CDR1 LNHNV, CDR2 YYDKDF (reference sequence). Trimming stripped 0 bases from V and 15 bases from J, with 21 bases between. The CDR3 consists of 15 residues. The CDR3 sequence is CATSRDPGSPSIRFF. CDR3 DNA: TGTGCCACCAGCAGAGATCCAGGGAGCCCTAGTATTCGGTTCTTC.

As concerns this clone: This is likely an artifact of a read error, given a far larger clone one base away. Other DNA sequences of this sample code for an identical CDR3. This chain joins TRBV11-2 and TRBJ1-2; D remains unclear. The CDR3 spans 15 residues. CDR1 SGHAT and CDR2 FQNNGV come from the germline V gene. V gave up 1 base and J gave up 4 bases, with 13 bases separating them. The CDR3 spells CASSLVGSLSYGYTF. CDR3 coding DNA: TGTGCCAGCAGCTTAGTCGGTTCACTAAGCTATGGCTACACCTTC.